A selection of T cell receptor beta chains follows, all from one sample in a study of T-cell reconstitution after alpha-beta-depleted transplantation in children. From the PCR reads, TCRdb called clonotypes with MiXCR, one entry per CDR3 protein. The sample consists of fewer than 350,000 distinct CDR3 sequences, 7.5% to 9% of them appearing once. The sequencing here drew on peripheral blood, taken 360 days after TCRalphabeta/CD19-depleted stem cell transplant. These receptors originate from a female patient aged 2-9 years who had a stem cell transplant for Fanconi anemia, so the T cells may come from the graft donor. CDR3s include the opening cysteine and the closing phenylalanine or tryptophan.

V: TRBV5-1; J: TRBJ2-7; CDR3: CASSLRQSSGRAYEQYF
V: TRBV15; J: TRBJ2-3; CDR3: CATSRLPFGTDTQYF
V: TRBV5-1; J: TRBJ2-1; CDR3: CASSLQSINEQFF
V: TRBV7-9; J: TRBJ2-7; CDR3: CASSVMGQGNNEQYF
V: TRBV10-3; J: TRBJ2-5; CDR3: CAIKPGGELQETQYF
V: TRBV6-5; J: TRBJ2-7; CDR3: CASSYSQGSSYEQYF
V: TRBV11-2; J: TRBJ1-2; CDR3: CASSLDRPNYGYTF
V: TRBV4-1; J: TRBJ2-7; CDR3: CASSQGGSSSYEQYF
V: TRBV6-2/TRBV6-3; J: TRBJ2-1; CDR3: CASSDRTSNEQFF
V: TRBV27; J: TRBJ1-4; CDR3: CASSFGVRAGEKLFF
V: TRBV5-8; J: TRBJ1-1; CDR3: CARRQGGKTEAFF
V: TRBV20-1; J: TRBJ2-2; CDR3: CSARIGVPENTGELFF
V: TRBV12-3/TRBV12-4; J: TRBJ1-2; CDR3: CASSLGLFSGYTF
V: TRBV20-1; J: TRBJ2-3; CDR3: CSLLNTGGTDTQYF
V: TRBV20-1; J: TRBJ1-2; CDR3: CSASGDRGHGYTF
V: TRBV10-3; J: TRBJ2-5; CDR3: CAISGPGTGKRETQYF
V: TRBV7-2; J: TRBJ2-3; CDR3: CASSLVGVDTQYF